A single sample is the source of the 7 T cell receptor beta chains below, sequenced in a study of PD-1 blockade in classical Hodgkin lymphoma. The protocol was immunoSEQ multiplex PCR, while the TCRdb copy is restricted to in-frame clones and leaves out a portion. The sample holds 13,000 to 15,000 clones, about nine tenths seen once. Time point defined: newly diagnosed, previously untreated cHL patient sample. The CD8+ T cells came from thawed PBMCs through magnetic negative selection. Sequencing was done on a sample of CD8+ T cells from blood. The receptors come from a human donor with classical Hodgkin lymphoma.

The CDR3: CASGAWTGTYEQYF. The CDR3 DNA reads as TGTGCCAGCGGGGCCTGGACAGGAACCTACGAGCAGTACTTC. The rearrangement uses TRBV27 and TRBJ2-7; 7 nucleotides line up with TRBD1. Losses at the gene ends were 8 bases for V and 2 bases for J; bases not matched to a gene: 9. The length of the CDR3 is 14 residues. In germline, CDR1 is MNHEY, CDR2 SMNVEV (reference sequence).

This clone was seen a single time. The chain joins TRBV20-1 to TRBJ2-7; tentatively, D is TRBD1 (6 bases). This CDR3 has 11 residues. The V and J ends lost 2 bases and 4 bases respectively, with 6 bases between them. Germline V lookup: CDR1 DFQATT, CDR2 SNEGSKA (reference sequence). The CDR3 is CSARTGYEQYF. CDR3 nucleotides: TGCAGTGCTAGAACAGGGTACGAGCAGTACTTC.

The chain recombines TRBV7-2 with TRBJ2-5, with D possibly TRBD2 on 5 matching bases. Trimming took 5 bases from V and 0 from J, leaving 16 bases between them. The CDR3 is 16 amino acids. Per germline, CDR1 SGHTA and CDR2 FQGNSA. The DNA for the CDR3 is TGTGCCAGCAGCCCTGGGATAGCGCCCTACCAAGAGACCCAGTACTTC. This gives the protein CASSPGIAPYQETQYF.

The chain joins TRBV9 to TRBJ1-2; D not certain. Germline CDR1 reads SGDLS; CDR2 reads YYNGEE. Trimming took off 3 bases at V and 4 bases at J, with 13 bases between the two ends. There are 14 residues in the CDR3. The CDR3, as DNA: TGTGCCAGCAGCGCCGACGGACGAAGCTATGGCTACACCTTC. Translating gives CASSADGRSYGYTF.

The chain has TRBV2 and TRBJ2-5; tentatively, D is TRBD1 (5 bases). V lost 4 bases to trimming and J lost 2 bases, with 11 bases between them. The CDR3 is 14 amino acids. Germline-derived CDR1 and CDR2 are SNHLY and FYNNEI. CDR3: CASSATAVQETQYF. DNA for the CDR3: TGTGCCAGCAGTGCGACAGCAGTTCAAGAGACCCAGTACTTC.

This sequence joins TRBV29-1 and TRBJ1-4; 9 positions match TRBD1. Germline trimming cut 7 bases from V and 7 bases from J; bases unmatched to any gene: 10. This CDR3 contains 14 residues. The germline V gene has CDR1 SQVTM and CDR2 ANQGSEA. The CDR3 loop is CSALDRGSGEKLFF. CDR3 DNA: TGCAGCGCCCTGGACAGGGGAAGTGGTGAAAAACTGTTTTTT.

The gene calls are TRBV29-1 and TRBJ1-2; TRBD1 might be the D (6 bases). Germline V lookup: CDR1 SQVTM, CDR2 ANQGSEA. V was clipped by 0 bases and J by 2 bases, with 16 bases between them. The CDR3 runs to 16 residues. The CDR3 bases are TGCAGCGTTGAAGATCGAGTTGAACAGGGAAACTATGGCTACACCTTC. Translation gives CSVEDRVEQGNYGYTF.